Shown below are 24 T cell receptor beta chains from a single sample sequenced in a study of early T cells in non-severe SARS-CoV-2 infection. TCRdb analysed the 5' RACE reads with MiXCR anew, one entry per CDR3 protein. The data show tens of thousands of distinct CDR3 sequences, roughly 4% seen once. The sample consisted of whole blood. The receptor source for this set is an adult who was a healthcare worker with PCR-confirmed SARS-CoV-2 infection or an uninfected control (not recorded which).

By proportion, this clonotype is medium-sized. V and J are TRBV11-2 and TRBJ2-3, with D possibly being TRBD1 or TRBD2 (5 bases each). Trimming took 5 bases from V and 14 from J, leaving 17 bases between them. The CDR3 has 12 residues. Germline V gene sequence: CDR1 SGHAT, CDR2 FQNNGV. CDR3: CASSRDRTDWYF. CDR3 bases: TGTGCCAGCAGCCGGGACCGCACCGACTGGTATTTT.

This clonotype came up a few times. The chain carries TRBV14 and TRBJ2-1; D gene unclear. The germline V and J ends were trimmed by 4 bases and 7 bases, with 14 bases remaining between them. Per germline, CDR1 SGHDN and CDR2 FVKESK. CDR3 length: 14 residues. In DNA form, the CDR3 reads TGTGCCAGCAGCCCGTGGTCCGGCCGTAATGAGCAGTTCTTC. The encoded protein is CASSPWSGRNEQFF.

This clonotype was seen many times. The chain couples TRBV7-2 to TRBJ2-6; the D is unclear. Germline values: CDR1 SGHTA, CDR2 FQGNSA. CDR3 size: 15 residues. The germline V and J ends were trimmed by 3 bases and 1 base, with 7 bases remaining between them. The CDR3 is CASSLHRSGANVLTF. CDR3 nucleotide sequence: TGTGCCAGCAGCTTGCATAGGTCTGGGGCCAACGTCCTGACTTTC. Supplemented by reference TRBV7-2 and TRBJ2-6, the full variable domain reads GAGVSQSPSNKVTEKGKDVELRCDPISGHTALYWYRQSLGQGLEFLIYFQGNSAPDKSGLPSDRFSAERTGGSVSTLTIQRTQQEDSAVYLCASSLHRSGANVLTFGAGSRLTVL.

This clonotype was seen many times. The chain has TRBV29-1 and TRBJ2-2, with 10 nucleotides matching TRBD1. This CDR3 is 16 amino acids long. The V gene's germline CDR1 is SQVTM and CDR2 ANQGSEA. V was pared by 6 bases and J by 2 bases, with 9 bases of the junction left unmatched. The CDR3 loop is CSVGTGASFNTGELFF. Here the CDR3 DNA reads TGCAGCGTAGGGACAGGGGCCTCCTTCAACACCGGGGAGCTGTTTTTT.

In this sample, this clonotype turned up a few times. This rearrangement joins TRBV11-3 to TRBJ1-6; D not certain. Between the trimmed V and J ends, which lost 1 base and 9 bases, there was a span of 7 bases. In germline, CDR1 is SGHNT, CDR2 YENEEA. There are 13 residues in the CDR3. The CDR3 DNA reads TGTGCCAGCAGCTTAGTTTTGGGTTCACCCCTCCACTTT. As protein: CASSLVLGSPLHF.

The chain is built from TRBV3-1 and TRBJ2-7; D is perhaps TRBD1 (5 bases). The V end lost 5 bases, the J end lost 1 base, and 15 bases lay between the germline ends. The CDR3 is made up of 15 amino acids. Germline CDR1 LGHDT, CDR2 YNNKEL (reference sequence). For the CDR3, the DNA is TGTGCCAGCAGCGGCGGCCAGGGCTTTTCCTACGAGCAGTACTTC. It is translated as CASSGGQGFSYEQYF.

This clonotype was observed many times. The chain couples TRBV28 to TRBJ2-3; maybe TRBD2 (6 bases). This CDR3 contains 17 residues. Germline lookup yields CDR1 MDHEN and CDR2 SYDVKM. The V gene lost 2 bases and the J gene lost 0 bases, with 15 bases spanning the gap. CDR3 bases: TGTGCCAGCAGTTTAGGTTGGAGCGGGTTGAGCACAGATACGCAGTATTTT. It yields the protein CASSLGWSGLSTDTQYF.

The rearrangement joins TRBV20-1 to TRBJ1-1; D unclear. The germline V gene encodes CDR1 DFQATT and CDR2 SNEGSKA (reference sequence). V lost 1 base and J lost 2, with 5 bases in between. The CDR3 has 12 amino acids. For the CDR3, the DNA is TGCAGTGCTAGAGTACTTAACACTGAAGCTTTCTTT. Translating it yields CSARVLNTEAFF.

This clonotype was found many times. This chain joins TRBV20-1 and TRBJ2-5, with no clear D. This CDR3 is 11 amino acids long. V was trimmed by 0 bases and J by 7 bases, leaving 6 bases between them. In germline, CDR1 is DFQATT, CDR2 SNEGSKA (reference sequence). The CDR3 here is CSARDVGTQYF. As DNA, the CDR3 is TGCAGTGCTAGAGACGTCGGGACCCAGTACTTC.

Many counts were recorded for this clonotype. The gene calls are TRBV4-2 and TRBJ1-5; D not resolved. The ends were cut back, 0 bases at V and 2 bases at J, with 8 bases in the middle. In germline, CDR1 is LGHNA, CDR2 YNFKEQ. The CDR3 has 15 amino acids. As DNA, the CDR3 is TGTGCCAGCAGCCAAGAATGGGGTGGCAATCAGCCCCAGCATTTT. Amino acid sequence: CASSQEWGGNQPQHF.

This clonotype was seen at least ten times. The chain has TRBV12-3 or TRBV12-4 and TRBJ2-5; weak D call: TRBD2 (6 bases). The CDR3 covers 16 residues. V was cut by 3 bases and J by 0 bases, with 14 bases left in between. The CDR3 nucleotides are TGTGCCAGCAGTTTCCGCCCCGCGGGAAACCAAGAGACCCAGTACTTC. This gives the protein CASSFRPAGNQETQYF.

In this sample, this clonotype turned up many times. V is TRBV20-1 and J is TRBJ2-2; 12 bases are shared with TRBD2. This CDR3 has 16 amino acids. The germline V gene has CDR1 DFQATT and CDR2 SNEGSKA (reference sequence). Trimming cost V 0 bases and J 6 bases; bases outside gene matches: 5. CDR3 DNA: TGCAGTGCTAGAGAATGGACTAGCGGGGAGGCCGGGGAGCTGTTTTTT. Translating it yields CSAREWTSGEAGELFF.

This clonotype was detected many times. The chain joins TRBV29-1 to TRBJ1-2, with a possible D match to TRBD1 (5 bases). Germline V gene sequence: CDR1 SQVTM, CDR2 ANQGSEA. V gave up 1 base and J gave up 0 bases, with 12 bases separating them. The CDR3 sequence is 15 residues long. Here the CDR3 reads CSVEGVGETNYGYTF. The CDR3 DNA sequence: TGCAGCGTTGAAGGGGTGGGGGAAACTAACTATGGCTACACCTTC.

This clonotype was detected many times. The chain combines TRBV20-1 with TRBJ1-1, with TRBD1 matching 10 bases. Trimming at V came to 6 bases and at J to 11 bases, leaving 12 bases not matched to a gene. The CDR3 totals 13 residues. Per germline, CDR1 DFQATT and CDR2 SNEGSKA (reference sequence). The CDR3 DNA is TGCAGTGCGAAGGGGACAGGGGCGGTCGTGGCTTTCTTT. Its protein is CSAKGTGAVVAFF.

Ten or more counts support this clonotype. This chain links TRBV4-2 with TRBJ2-1; 8 nucleotides align to TRBD2. Germline CDR1 and CDR2: LGHNA and YNFKEQ. V lost 3 bases and J lost 4; bases outside the gene matches: 14. The CDR3 extends over 18 amino acids. The CDR3 protein is CASSQSVSGLEIYNEQFF. CDR3 sequence (DNA): TGTGCCAGCAGCCAGAGTGTTTCGGGACTAGAAATTTACAATGAGCAGTTCTTC.

Ten or more counts support this clonotype. The rearrangement joins TRBV5-1 to TRBJ2-1, with 13 nucleotides matching TRBD2. Unmatched junction bases numbered 18, after V lost 2 bases and J lost 7 bases. The CDR3 consists of 20 residues. CDR1 SGHRS and CDR2 YFSETQ come from the germline V gene. CDR3 residues: CASSFSLLAGGPEFRNEQFF. The CDR3 bases are TGCGCCAGCAGCTTCTCTTTACTAGCGGGAGGGCCCGAGTTTAGGAATGAGCAGTTCTTC.

In this sample, this clonotype turned up many times. The V gene is TRBV29-1, the J gene TRBJ2-2; possibly TRBD1 for D (7 bases). Germline assignment: CDR1 SQVTM and CDR2 ANQGSEA. V was cut by 8 bases and J by 3 bases, with 13 bases left in between. This CDR3 has 13 amino acids. The CDR3 region is CSFDRDYTGELFF. Written as DNA, the CDR3 is TGCAGCTTCGACAGGGACTACACCGGGGAGCTGTTTTTT.

This clonotype is termed medium-sized. V usage is TRBV27 and J usage is TRBJ2-3, with 7 bases that match TRBD1. This CDR3 region has 13 residues. From germline, CDR1 is MNHEY and CDR2 SMNVEV (reference sequence). Trimming at V came to 2 bases and at J to 4 bases, leaving 0 bases not matched to a gene. This CDR3 reads CASSLGQADTQYF. CDR3 bases: TGTGCCAGCAGTTTAGGACAGGCAGATACGCAGTATTTT.

The rearrangement joins TRBV2 to TRBJ1-1; D gene ambiguous. The CDR3 spans 12 residues. Germline V gene lookup returns CDR1 SNHLY and CDR2 FYNNEI. Trimming shortened V by 4 bases and J by 1 base, and 4 bases separated the two germline ends. In DNA, the CDR3 is TGTGCCAGCAGTGCGGAGAACACTGAAGCTTTCTTT. Its protein is CASSAENTEAFF.

This clonotype was seen at least ten times. The genes are TRBV7-2 and TRBJ2-3; D possibly corresponds to TRBD1 (6 bases). The CDR3 is 15 residues long. V was cut by 5 bases and J by 3 bases, with 15 bases left in between. The germline gives CDR1 SGHTA, CDR2 FQGNSA. The CDR3 spells CASSPRHRETDTQYF. In DNA, the CDR3 is TGTGCCAGCAGCCCGCGGCACAGGGAGACAGATACGCAGTATTTT.

This clonotype was counted ten times or more. This chain links TRBV3-1 with TRBJ2-4; TRBD1 might be the D (7 bases). V was clipped by 0 bases and J by 1 base, with 13 bases between them. Looked up from germline, CDR1 is LGHDT and CDR2 is YNNKEL (reference sequence). The CDR3 spans 17 residues. This CDR3 reads CASSQEVEGAAKNIQYF. The CDR3 DNA sequence: TGTGCCAGCAGCCAAGAGGTGGAGGGGGCGGCCAAAAACATTCAGTACTTC.

This clonotype was observed many times. The chain couples TRBV7-9 to TRBJ2-1; possible D gene TRBD2, 6 bases. V gave up 5 bases and J gave up 4 bases, with 15 bases separating them. The germline V gene has CDR1 SEHNR and CDR2 FQNEAQ (reference sequence). This CDR3 spans 15 amino acids. CDR3 sequence (DNA): TGTGCCAGCAGCCCGGGGGATAGCGGATACAATGAGCAGTTCTTC. Amino acid sequence: CASSPGDSGYNEQFF.

This clonotype occurred many times. This rearrangement joins TRBV2 to TRBJ2-1, with D possibly called TRBD1 or TRBD2 (6 bases each). This CDR3 has 14 residues. V gave up 8 bases and J gave up 9 bases, with 20 bases separating them. Germline V CDR1 and CDR2: SNHLY, FYNNEI. CDR3 sequence reads: CASETGSSESEQFF. The CDR3 coding sequence is TGTGCCAGCGAAACAGGGTCTAGCGAGAGTGAGCAGTTCTTC.

This clonotype was seen at least ten times. V usage is TRBV12-3 or TRBV12-4 and J usage is TRBJ1-1; D remains ambiguous. V lost 6 bases and J lost 6, with 11 bases in between. The CDR3 sequence is 12 residues long. In DNA, the CDR3 is TGTGCCAGCAGCCGCGGCTTGGCTGAAGCTTTCTTT. Its translation is CASSRGLAEAFF.